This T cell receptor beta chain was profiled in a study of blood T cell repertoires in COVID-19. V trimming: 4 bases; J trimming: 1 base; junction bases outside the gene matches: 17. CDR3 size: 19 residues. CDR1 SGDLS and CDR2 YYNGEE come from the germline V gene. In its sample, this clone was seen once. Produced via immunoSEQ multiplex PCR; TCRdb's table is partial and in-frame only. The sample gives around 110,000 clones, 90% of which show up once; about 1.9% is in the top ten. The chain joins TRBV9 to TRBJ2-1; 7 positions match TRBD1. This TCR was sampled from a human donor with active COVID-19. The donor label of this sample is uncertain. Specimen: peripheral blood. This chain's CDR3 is CASSPSSGTAFSSYNEQFF. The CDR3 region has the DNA TGTGCCAGCAGCCCTTCTAGTGGGACAGCCTTTTCATCCTACAATGAGCAGTTCTTC.